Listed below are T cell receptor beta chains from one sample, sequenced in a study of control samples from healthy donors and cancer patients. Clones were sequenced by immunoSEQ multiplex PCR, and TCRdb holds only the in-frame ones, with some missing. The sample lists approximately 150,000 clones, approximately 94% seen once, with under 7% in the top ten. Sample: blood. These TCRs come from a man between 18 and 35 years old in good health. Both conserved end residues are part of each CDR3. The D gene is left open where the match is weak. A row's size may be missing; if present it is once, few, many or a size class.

CDR3nt: TGTGCCAGCAGCCATCTAAATGAGGACGAGCAGTACTTC
CDR3aa: CASSHLNEDEQYF
v_gene: TRBV7-9
j_gene: TRBJ2-7
d_gene: NA
abundance: NA

CDR3nt: TGTGCCAGTAGTCCCCTAGCGGGACTTTCCACAGATACGCAGTATTTT
CDR3aa: CASSPLAGLSTDTQYF
v_gene: TRBV19
j_gene: TRBJ2-3
d_gene: TRBD2
abundance: NA

CDR3nt: TGTGCCAGCAGCCCTCGGTATGAGCAGTTCTTC
CDR3aa: CASSPRYEQFF
v_gene: TRBV6-2/TRBV6-3
j_gene: TRBJ2-1
d_gene: NA
abundance: NA

CDR3nt: TGTGCCAGCTCACCGGGGGTTGTAAGCTATGGCTACACCTTC
CDR3aa: CASSPGVVSYGYTF
v_gene: TRBV18
j_gene: TRBJ1-2
d_gene: NA
abundance: NA

CDR3nt: TGTGCCAGCAGTTTATCGGCTAGTGAAATTCCCTACGAGCAGTACTTC
CDR3aa: CASSLSASEIPYEQYF
v_gene: TRBV27
j_gene: TRBJ2-7
d_gene: NA
abundance: NA

CDR3nt: TGTGCCAGTAGTATAAACAGGGAGGCAATGAAAAACATTCAGTACTTC
CDR3aa: CASSINREAMKNIQYF
v_gene: TRBV19
j_gene: TRBJ2-4
d_gene: NA
abundance: NA

CDR3nt: TGTGCCTGGTCCCAGTCGAGCAATCAGCCCCAGCATTTT
CDR3aa: CAWSQSSNQPQHF
v_gene: TRBV30
j_gene: TRBJ1-5
d_gene: NA
abundance: NA

CDR3nt: TGTGCCAGCAGCATTCGGACTAGCGGGTATCACGGGGAGCTGTTTTTT
CDR3aa: CASSIRTSGYHGELFF
v_gene: TRBV5-4
j_gene: TRBJ2-2
d_gene: TRBD2
abundance: NA

CDR3nt: TGTGCCAGCAGCCATGGTATGAGCAATCAGCCCCAGCATTTT
CDR3aa: CASSHGMSNQPQHF
v_gene: TRBV3-1/TRBV3-2
j_gene: TRBJ1-5
d_gene: NA
abundance: NA

CDR3nt: TGTGCCAGCAGCTTATGGTACGAGCAGTACTTC
CDR3aa: CASSLWYEQYF
v_gene: TRBV7-2
j_gene: TRBJ2-7
d_gene: NA
abundance: once

CDR3nt: TGTGCCAGCAGCCCTCAGCCGGGGGACGCGGGTGGCTACACCTTC
CDR3aa: CASSPQPGDAGGYTF
v_gene: TRBV7-2
j_gene: TRBJ1-2
d_gene: NA
abundance: NA

CDR3nt: TGCGCCAGCACTCACAGGGGCACAGGGAATACCGGGGAGCTGTTTTTT
CDR3aa: CASTHRGTGNTGELFF
v_gene: TRBV5-1
j_gene: TRBJ2-2
d_gene: TRBD1
abundance: NA

CDR3nt: TGTGCCAGCAGTGAAGCTAGCGGGGCCCAAGAGACCCAGTACTTC
CDR3aa: CASSEASGAQETQYF
v_gene: TRBV6-1
j_gene: TRBJ2-5
d_gene: TRBD2
abundance: few

CDR3nt: TGTGCCAGCAGTGACGAGGGTGGCTACACCTTC
CDR3aa: CASSDEGGYTF
v_gene: TRBV6-4
j_gene: TRBJ1-2
d_gene: NA
abundance: once

CDR3nt: TGTGCCATCAGTGATAGGGCAGGGGCCTACAATGAGCAGTTCTTC
CDR3aa: CAISDRAGAYNEQFF
v_gene: TRBV10-3
j_gene: TRBJ2-1
d_gene: NA
abundance: NA

CDR3nt: TGCGCCAGCAGCCGAACTATTGATGAGCAGTTCTTC
CDR3aa: CASSRTIDEQFF
v_gene: TRBV5-1
j_gene: TRBJ2-1
d_gene: NA
abundance: NA

CDR3nt: TGTGCCAGCAGCTCGCCGGGACTAGCGGAAAAGGACAATGAGCAGTTCTTC
CDR3aa: CASSSPGLAEKDNEQFF
v_gene: TRBV7-3
j_gene: TRBJ2-1
d_gene: TRBD2
abundance: NA

CDR3nt: TGTGCCAGCAGCGTTACAGGGAACACAGATACGCAGTATTTT
CDR3aa: CASSVTGNTDTQYF
v_gene: TRBV9
j_gene: TRBJ2-3
d_gene: NA
abundance: few

CDR3nt: TGTGCCAGCAGTTTATGGGGGGGGGCTGAAGCTTTCTTT
CDR3aa: CASSLWGGAEAFF
v_gene: TRBV27
j_gene: TRBJ1-1
d_gene: NA
abundance: NA

CDR3nt: TGTGCCAGCAGTGACTATTACAGGGTATGGGACACTGAAGCTTTCTTT
CDR3aa: CASSDYYRVWDTEAFF
v_gene: TRBV6-4
j_gene: TRBJ1-1
d_gene: NA
abundance: NA

CDR3nt: TGTGCCAGCAGATACCGGACAGGGCAAGCACCAGATACGCAGTATTTT
CDR3aa: CASRYRTGQAPDTQYF
v_gene: TRBV7-9
j_gene: TRBJ2-3
d_gene: TRBD1
abundance: NA

CDR3nt: TGTGCCAGCGTAGCGGGAGGAGAGACCCAGTACTTC
CDR3aa: CASVAGGETQYF
v_gene: TRBV6-5
j_gene: TRBJ2-5
d_gene: TRBD2
abundance: NA

CDR3nt: TGTGCCAGCAGCGTCAATGGCGGCGGGGGCACTGAAGCTTTCTTT
CDR3aa: CASSVNGGGGTEAFF
v_gene: TRBV9
j_gene: TRBJ1-1
d_gene: NA
abundance: NA

CDR3nt: TGTGCCACCAGCTTCCGATGGGAGGGACAGCCCCAGCATTTT
CDR3aa: CATSFRWEGQPQHF
v_gene: TRBV15
j_gene: TRBJ1-5
d_gene: NA
abundance: NA

CDR3nt: TGTGCCAGCAGTCCCGCTCTTGGACAAGCTAACTATGGCTACACCTTC
CDR3aa: CASSPALGQANYGYTF
v_gene: TRBV28
j_gene: TRBJ1-2
d_gene: NA
abundance: NA

CDR3nt: TGTGCCAGCAGCCAGACTAGCGGGGGGGCATTTTCGCGCGAGCAGTACTTC
CDR3aa: CASSQTSGGAFSREQYF
v_gene: TRBV3-1/TRBV3-2
j_gene: TRBJ2-7
d_gene: TRBD2
abundance: NA

CDR3nt: TGTGCCAGCAGTTTCGGGACAGGGACTGAAGCTTTCTTT
CDR3aa: CASSFGTGTEAFF
v_gene: TRBV28
j_gene: TRBJ1-1
d_gene: TRBD1
abundance: NA

CDR3nt: TGTGCCAGCAGCTATGGGTCGGGGCAGCCCCAGCATTTT
CDR3aa: CASSYGSGQPQHF
v_gene: TRBV7-8
j_gene: TRBJ1-5
d_gene: NA
abundance: few

CDR3nt: TGTGCCAGCAGCGTTTTAAGGGCGGATACGCAGTATTTT
CDR3aa: CASSVLRADTQYF
v_gene: TRBV9
j_gene: TRBJ2-3
d_gene: NA
abundance: NA

CDR3nt: TGTGCCATCAGCGCGACGGAATACAATGAGCAGTTCTTC
CDR3aa: CAISATEYNEQFF
v_gene: TRBV10-3
j_gene: TRBJ2-1
d_gene: NA
abundance: once

CDR3nt: TGTGCCAGCAGCCTTCAAAGGGGCACAGATACGCAGTATTTT
CDR3aa: CASSLQRGTDTQYF
v_gene: TRBV3-1/TRBV3-2
j_gene: TRBJ2-3
d_gene: NA
abundance: NA

CDR3nt: TGTGCCAGCAGCTTAGACAGGACCTTTTCACCCCTCCACTTT
CDR3aa: CASSLDRTFSPLHF
v_gene: TRBV11-2
j_gene: TRBJ1-6
d_gene: NA
abundance: NA

CDR3nt: TGTGCCACCAGTTCAGGCACCGGGGAGCTGTTTTTT
CDR3aa: CATSSGTGELFF
v_gene: TRBV24-1
j_gene: TRBJ2-2
d_gene: NA
abundance: NA

CDR3nt: TGTGCCAGCAGCGTAGATATCAGGGGGGATGAAAAACTGTTTTTT
CDR3aa: CASSVDIRGDEKLFF
v_gene: TRBV9
j_gene: TRBJ1-4
d_gene: TRBD1
abundance: NA

CDR3nt: TGTGCCAGTCAGGACAATAACAGGGACGGGAACACTGAAGCTTTCTTT
CDR3aa: CASQDNNRDGNTEAFF
v_gene: TRBV19
j_gene: TRBJ1-1
d_gene: NA
abundance: NA